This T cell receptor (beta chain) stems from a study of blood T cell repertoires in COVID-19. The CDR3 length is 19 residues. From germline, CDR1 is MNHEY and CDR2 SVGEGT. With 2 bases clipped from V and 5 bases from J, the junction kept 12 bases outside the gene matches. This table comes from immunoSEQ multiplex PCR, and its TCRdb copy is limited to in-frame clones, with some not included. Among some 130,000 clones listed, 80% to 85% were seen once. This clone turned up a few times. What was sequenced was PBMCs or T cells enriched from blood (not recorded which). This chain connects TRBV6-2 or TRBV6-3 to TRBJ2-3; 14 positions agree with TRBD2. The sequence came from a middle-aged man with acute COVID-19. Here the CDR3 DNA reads TGTGCCAGCAGTTACCCACGGACTAGCGGGAGGCCTTCTGGAGATACGCAGTATTTT. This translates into CASSYPRTSGRPSGDTQYF.